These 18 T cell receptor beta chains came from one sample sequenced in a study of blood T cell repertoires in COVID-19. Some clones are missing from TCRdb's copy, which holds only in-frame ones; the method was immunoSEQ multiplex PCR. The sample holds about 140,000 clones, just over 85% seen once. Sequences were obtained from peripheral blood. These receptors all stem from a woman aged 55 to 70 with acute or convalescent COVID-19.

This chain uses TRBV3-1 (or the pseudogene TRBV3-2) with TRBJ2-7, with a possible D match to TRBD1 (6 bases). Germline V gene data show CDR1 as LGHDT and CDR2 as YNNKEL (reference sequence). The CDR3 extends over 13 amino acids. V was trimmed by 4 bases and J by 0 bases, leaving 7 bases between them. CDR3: CASSLDSSYEQYF. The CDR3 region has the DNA TGTGCCAGCAGCCTGGACAGCTCCTACGAGCAGTACTTC.

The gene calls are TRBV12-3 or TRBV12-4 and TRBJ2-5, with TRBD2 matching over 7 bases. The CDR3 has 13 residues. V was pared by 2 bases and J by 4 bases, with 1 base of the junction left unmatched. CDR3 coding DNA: TGTGCCAGCAGTTTATCGGGGGGAGAGACCCAGTACTTC. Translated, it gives CASSLSGGETQYF.

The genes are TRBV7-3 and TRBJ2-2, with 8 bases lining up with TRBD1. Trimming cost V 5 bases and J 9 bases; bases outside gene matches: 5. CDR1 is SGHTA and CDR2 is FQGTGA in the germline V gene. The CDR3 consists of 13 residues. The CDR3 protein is CASSLAGGRELFF. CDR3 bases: TGTGCCAGCAGCCTAGCAGGGGGCCGGGAGCTGTTTTTT.

The CDR3 loop reads CASSLDRGYEQYF. The CDR3 region has the DNA TGTGCCAGCAGCTTAGATCGAGGTTACGAGCAGTACTTC. The rearrangement uses TRBV11-2 and TRBJ2-7; D is undetermined. Germline V gene lookup returns CDR1 SGHAT and CDR2 FQNNGV. V lost 0 bases and J lost 4, with 7 bases in between. The CDR3 totals 13 residues.

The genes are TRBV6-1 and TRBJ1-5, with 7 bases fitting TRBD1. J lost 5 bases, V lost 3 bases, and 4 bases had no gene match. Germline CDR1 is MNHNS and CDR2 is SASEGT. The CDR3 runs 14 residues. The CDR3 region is CASSDPGQHQPQHF. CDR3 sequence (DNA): TGTGCCAGCAGTGACCCGGGACAGCATCAGCCCCAGCATTTT.

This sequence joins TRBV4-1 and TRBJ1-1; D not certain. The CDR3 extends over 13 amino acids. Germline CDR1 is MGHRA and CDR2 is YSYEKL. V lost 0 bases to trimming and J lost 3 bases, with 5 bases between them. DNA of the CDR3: TGCGCCAGCAGCCAAGATCTCTACACTGAAGCTTTCTTT. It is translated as CASSQDLYTEAFF.

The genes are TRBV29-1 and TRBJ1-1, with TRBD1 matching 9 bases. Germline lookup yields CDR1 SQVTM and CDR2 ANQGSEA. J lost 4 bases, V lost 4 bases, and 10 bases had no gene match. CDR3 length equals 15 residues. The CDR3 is CSVGLWDREPTEAFF. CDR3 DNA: TGCAGCGTTGGCCTATGGGACAGGGAACCCACTGAAGCTTTCTTT.

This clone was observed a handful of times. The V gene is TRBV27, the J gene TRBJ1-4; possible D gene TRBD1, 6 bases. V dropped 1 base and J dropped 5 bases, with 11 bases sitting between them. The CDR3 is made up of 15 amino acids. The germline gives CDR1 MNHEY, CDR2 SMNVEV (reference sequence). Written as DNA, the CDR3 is TGTGCCAGCAGTTTATGGGGGCAGGGAAATGAAAAACTGTTTTTT. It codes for CASSLWGQGNEKLFF. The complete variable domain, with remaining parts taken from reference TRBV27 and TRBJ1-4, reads EAQVTQNPRYLITVTGKKLTVTCSQNMNHEYMSWYRQDPGLGLRQIYYSMNVEVTDKGDVPEGYKVSRKEKRNFPLILESPSPNQTSLYFCASSLWGQGNEKLFFGSGTQLSVL.

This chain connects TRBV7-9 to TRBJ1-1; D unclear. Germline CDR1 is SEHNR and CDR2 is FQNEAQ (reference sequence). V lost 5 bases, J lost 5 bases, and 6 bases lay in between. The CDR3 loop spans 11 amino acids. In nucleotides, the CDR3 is TGTGCCAGCAGCCTTGAGACTGAAGCTTTCTTT. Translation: CASSLETEAFF.

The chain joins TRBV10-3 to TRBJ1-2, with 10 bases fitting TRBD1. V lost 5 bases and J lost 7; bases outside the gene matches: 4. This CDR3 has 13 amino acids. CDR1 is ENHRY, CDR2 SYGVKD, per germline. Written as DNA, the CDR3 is TGTGCCATCAGTACGGGACAGGGGATTGGCTACACCTTC. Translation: CAISTGQGIGYTF.

For the CDR3, the DNA is TGTGCCAGCAGTTTAATTAGCGGGGGGGCTTTAATGAGGACGCAGTATTTT. This encodes CASSLISGGALMRTQYF. The chain employs TRBV27 and TRBJ2-3; TRBD2 matches 11 bases. With 2 bases clipped from V and 9 bases from J, the junction kept 13 bases outside the gene matches. Germline loops: CDR1 MNHEY, CDR2 SMNVEV (reference sequence). The CDR3 covers 17 residues.

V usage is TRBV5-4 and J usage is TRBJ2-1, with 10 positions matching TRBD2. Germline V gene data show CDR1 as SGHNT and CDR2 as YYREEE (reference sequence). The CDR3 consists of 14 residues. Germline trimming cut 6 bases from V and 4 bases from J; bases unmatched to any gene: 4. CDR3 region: CASTVAGGYNEQFF. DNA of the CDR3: TGTGCCAGCACGGTAGCGGGGGGTTACAATGAGCAGTTCTTC.

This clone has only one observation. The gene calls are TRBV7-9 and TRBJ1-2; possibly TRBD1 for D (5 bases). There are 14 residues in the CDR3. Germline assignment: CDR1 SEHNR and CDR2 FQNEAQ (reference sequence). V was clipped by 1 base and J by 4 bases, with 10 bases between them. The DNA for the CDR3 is TGTGCCAGCAGCTTAGGGCAGGGAACCTATGGCTACACCTTC. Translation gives CASSLGQGTYGYTF. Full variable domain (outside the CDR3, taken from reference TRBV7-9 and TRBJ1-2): DTGVSQNPRHKITKRGQNVTFRCDPISEHNRLYWYRQTLGQGPEFLTYFQNEAQLEKSRLLSDRFSAERPKGSFSTLEIQRTEQGDSAMYLCASSLGQGTYGYTFGSGTRLTVV.

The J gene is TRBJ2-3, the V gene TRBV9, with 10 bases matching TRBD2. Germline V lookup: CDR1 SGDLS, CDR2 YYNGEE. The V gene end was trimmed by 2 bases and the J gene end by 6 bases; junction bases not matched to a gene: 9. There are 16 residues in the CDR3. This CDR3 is CASSVASGGHPDTQYF. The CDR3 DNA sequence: TGTGCCAGCAGCGTCGCTAGCGGGGGCCATCCCGATACGCAGTATTTT. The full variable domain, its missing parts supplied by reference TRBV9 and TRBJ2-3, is DSGVTQTPKHLITATGQRVTLRCSPRSGDLSVYWYQQSLDQGLQFLIQYYNGEERAKGNILERFSAQQFPDLHSELNLSSLELGDSALYFCASSVASGGHPDTQYFGPGTRLTVL.

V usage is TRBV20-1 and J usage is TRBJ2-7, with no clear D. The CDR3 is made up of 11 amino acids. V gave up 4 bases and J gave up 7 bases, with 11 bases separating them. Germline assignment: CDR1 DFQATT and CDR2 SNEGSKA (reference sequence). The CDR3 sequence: CSAKSGHEQYF. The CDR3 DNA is TGCAGTGCTAAGAGTGGGCATGAGCAGTACTTC.

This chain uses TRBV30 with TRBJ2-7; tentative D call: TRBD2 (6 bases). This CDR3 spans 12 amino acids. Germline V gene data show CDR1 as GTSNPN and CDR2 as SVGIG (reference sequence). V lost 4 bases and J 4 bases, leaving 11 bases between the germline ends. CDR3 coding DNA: TGTGCCTGGACCGACGGGAGATACGAGCAGTACTTC. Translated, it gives CAWTDGRYEQYF.

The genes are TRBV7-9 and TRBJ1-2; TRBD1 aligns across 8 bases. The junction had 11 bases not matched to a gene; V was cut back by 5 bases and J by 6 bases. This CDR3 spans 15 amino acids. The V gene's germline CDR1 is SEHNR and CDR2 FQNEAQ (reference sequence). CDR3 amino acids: CASSRGQGPGHGYTF. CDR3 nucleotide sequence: TGTGCCAGCAGCCGAGGACAGGGCCCCGGGCATGGCTACACCTTC.

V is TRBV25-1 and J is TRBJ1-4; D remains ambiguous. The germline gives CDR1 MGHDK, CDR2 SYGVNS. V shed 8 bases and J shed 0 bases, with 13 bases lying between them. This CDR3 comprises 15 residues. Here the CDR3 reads CASGGLYATNEKLFF. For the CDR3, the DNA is TGTGCCAGCGGCGGCCTCTATGCAACTAATGAAAAACTGTTTTTT.